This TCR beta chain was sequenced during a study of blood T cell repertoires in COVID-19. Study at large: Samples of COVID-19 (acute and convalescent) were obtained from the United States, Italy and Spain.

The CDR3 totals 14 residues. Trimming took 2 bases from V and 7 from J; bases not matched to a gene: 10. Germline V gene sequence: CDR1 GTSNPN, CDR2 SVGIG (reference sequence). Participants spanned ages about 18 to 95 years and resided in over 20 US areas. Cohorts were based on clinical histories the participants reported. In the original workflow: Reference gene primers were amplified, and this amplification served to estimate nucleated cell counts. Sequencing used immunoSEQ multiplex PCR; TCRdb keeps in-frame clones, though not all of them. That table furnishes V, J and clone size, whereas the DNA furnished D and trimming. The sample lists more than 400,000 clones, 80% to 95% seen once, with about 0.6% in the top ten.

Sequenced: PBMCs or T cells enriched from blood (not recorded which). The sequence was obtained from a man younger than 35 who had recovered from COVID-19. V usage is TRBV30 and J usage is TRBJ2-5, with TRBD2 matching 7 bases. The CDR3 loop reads CAWSRGGSGATQYF. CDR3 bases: TGTGCCTGGAGTCGGGGCGGGAGCGGCGCGACCCAGTACTTC.